One sample yielded the 2 T cell receptor beta chains listed below, sequenced in a study of T cells after yellow fever vaccination. TCRdb redid the calling of the 5' RACE reads with MiXCR, one entry per CDR3 protein. Found here are approximately 240,000 distinct CDR3 sequences, approximately 3.6% of them singletons; the top ten hold over 15%. Source: PBMCs, taken 15 days after the yellow fever booster vaccination. The receptors come from a man aged 18 to 30 who received the YFV17D yellow fever vaccine.

This clonotype was observed at least ten times. The chain carries TRBV27 and TRBJ1-2, with a possible D match to TRBD1 (6 bases). This CDR3 comprises 14 residues. Trimming cost V 4 bases and J 2 bases, with 11 bases left between them. Germline CDR1 reads MNHEY; CDR2 reads SMNVEV (reference sequence). CDR3 region: CASSWGGNNYGYTF. CDR3 nucleotide sequence: TGTGCCAGCAGTTGGGGGGGCAACAACTATGGCTACACCTTC.

A few counts support this clonotype. CDR3 amino acids: CASSREGAQANVLTF. Written as DNA, the CDR3 is TGCGCCAGCAGCCGGGAGGGGGCGCAGGCCAACGTCCTGACTTTC. The V call is TRBV5-1, the J call TRBJ2-6, with a possible D match to TRBD2 (8 bases). In germline, CDR1 is SGHRS, CDR2 YFSETQ. The CDR3 loop spans 15 amino acids. Trimming shortened V by 4 bases and J by 6 bases, and 14 bases separated the two germline ends.